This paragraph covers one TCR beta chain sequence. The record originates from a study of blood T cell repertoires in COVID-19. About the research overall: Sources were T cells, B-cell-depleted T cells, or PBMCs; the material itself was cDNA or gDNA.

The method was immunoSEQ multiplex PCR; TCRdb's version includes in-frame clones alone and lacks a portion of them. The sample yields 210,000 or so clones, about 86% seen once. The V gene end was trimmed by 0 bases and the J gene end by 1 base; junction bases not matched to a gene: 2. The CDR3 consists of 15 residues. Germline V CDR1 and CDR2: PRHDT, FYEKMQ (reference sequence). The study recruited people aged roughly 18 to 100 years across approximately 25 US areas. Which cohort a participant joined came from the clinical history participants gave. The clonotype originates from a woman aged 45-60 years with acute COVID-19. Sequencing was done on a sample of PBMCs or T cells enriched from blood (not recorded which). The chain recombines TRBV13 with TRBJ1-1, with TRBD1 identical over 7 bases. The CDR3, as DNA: TGTGCCAGCAGCTTAGGGACAGGGCCGAACACTGAAGCTTTCTTT. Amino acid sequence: CASSLGTGPNTEAFF.